Shown below are 31 T cell receptor beta chains from a single sample sequenced in a study of blood T cells in healthy people across ages. A second PCR of roughly 7 to 11 cycles used a sample-barcoded 5' primer and a J-beta primer mix. TCRdb processed the 5' RACE reads anew with MiXCR; each CDR3 protein has one entry. This sample has about 760,000 distinct CDR3 sequences, with 45% to 70% found just once. Sequencing was performed on blood. These receptor sequences come from a man aged 35 to 55 in good health.

The chain recombines TRBV29-1 with TRBJ1-2, with D tentatively TRBD1 (6 bases). V was pared by 7 bases and J by 8 bases, with 20 bases between. Per the germline V gene, CDR1 is SQVTM and CDR2 is ANQGSEA. The CDR3 contains 13 residues. Written as DNA, the CDR3 is TGCAGCGCCGACGAGGAACAGGGTGTAGGCTACACCTTC. It encodes CSADEEQGVGYTF.

This clonotype was seen only once. The chain links TRBV5-1 to TRBJ2-3; TRBD2 matches 16 bases. CDR1 and CDR2 (germline): SGHRS, YFSETQ. With V trimmed by 3 bases and J by 4 bases, 11 bases remained unmatched. The CDR3 totals 19 residues. In DNA, the CDR3 is TGCGCCAGCAGCTCGGGACTAGCGGGAGGGCAAGAACGCGCAGATACGCAGTATTTT. Translating gives CASSSGLAGGQERADTQYF.

The V and J genes are TRBV29-1 and TRBJ1-1; tentative D call: TRBD1 (6 bases). Germline V lookup: CDR1 SQVTM, CDR2 ANQGSEA. Trimming removed 7 bases at V and 1 base at J, with 16 bases between. The CDR3 loop spans 14 amino acids. CDR3 sequence: CSADEDRGNTEAFF. The DNA of the CDR3 is TGCAGCGCCGATGAGGACAGAGGGAACACTGAAGCTTTCTTT.

This chain connects TRBV18 to TRBJ2-5; perhaps TRBD2 as D (5 bases). The V gene's germline CDR1 is KGHSH and CDR2 LQKENI. The ends were cut back, 3 bases at V and 2 bases at J, with 22 bases in the middle. The CDR3 covers 18 residues. CDR3 sequence reads: CASSPQVGSGSPQETQYF. CDR3 DNA sequence: TGTGCCAGCTCACCCCAGGTTGGGAGCGGCAGCCCACAAGAGACCCAGTACTTC.

V is TRBV20-1 and J is TRBJ2-3, with 9 bases aligning to TRBD2. V lost 0 bases and J lost 3; bases outside the gene matches: 4. The CDR3 length is 15 residues. Germline CDR1 DFQATT, CDR2 SNEGSKA (reference sequence). The CDR3 DNA is TGCAGTGCTAGAGAAGTGACTAGCGGAACAGATACGCAGTATTTT. Protein: CSAREVTSGTDTQYF.

V usage is TRBV13 and J usage is TRBJ2-7, with TRBD2 matching 9 bases. The CDR3 sequence is 14 residues long. The ends lost 3 bases at V and 5 bases at J; junction bases unmatched: 5. Germline CDR1 PRHDT, CDR2 FYEKMQ (reference sequence). The CDR3 is CASSFSGSTHEQYF. CDR3 coding DNA: TGTGCCAGCAGCTTTAGCGGGAGTACCCACGAGCAGTACTTC. The whole variable domain, remainder taken from reference TRBV13 and TRBJ2-7, is AAGVIQSPRHLIKEKRETATLKCYPIPRHDTVYWYQQGPGQDPQFLISFYEKMQSDKGSIPDRFSAQQFSDYHSELNMSSLELGDSALYFCASSFSGSTHEQYFGPGTRLTVT.

This clonotype was found once. V is TRBV6-2 or TRBV6-3 and J is TRBJ2-6; D gene ambiguous. The CDR3 spans 16 residues. The germline V and J ends were trimmed by 7 bases and 0 bases, with 13 bases remaining between them. The germline gives CDR1 MNHEY, CDR2 SVGEGT. In DNA form, the CDR3 reads TGTGCCAGCATCAAACGGCCTACCTCTGGGGCCAACGTCCTGACTTTC. This sequence encodes CASIKRPTSGANVLTF.

V is TRBV5-6 and J is TRBJ2-1; 7 bases fit TRBD1. There are 15 residues in the CDR3. The germline V gene encodes CDR1 SGHDT and CDR2 YYEEEE. V was clipped by 4 bases and J by 4 bases; unmatched bases: 8. This CDR3 reads CASSEGQVGYNEQFF. CDR3 sequence (DNA): TGTGCCAGCAGCGAAGGACAGGTCGGATACAATGAGCAGTTCTTC.

Details on this clonotype: Sequence at one end of the junction differs from germline and may be a read error. The chain has TRBV4-2 and TRBJ2-5, with 9 nucleotides matching TRBD2. Germline CDR1 is LGHNA and CDR2 is YNFKEQ. The length of the CDR3 is 17 residues. The CDR3 region is CASSQVSAGGPQATQYF. The DNA of the CDR3 is TGTGCCAGCAGCCAAGTTTCTGCGGGGGGGCCTCAAGCGACCCAGTACTTC.

The chain is built from TRBV24-1 and TRBJ1-4, with TRBD1 identical over 8 bases. This CDR3 spans 15 amino acids. The germline CDR1 and CDR2 sequences are KGHDR and SFDVKD. The trim removed 3 bases at V and 8 bases at J, leaving 7 bases unmatched. CDR3 protein: CATSDGQGGKEKLFF. The DNA of the CDR3 is TGTGCCACCAGTGATGGACAGGGTGGGAAGGAAAAACTGTTTTTT.

The rearrangement links TRBV12-3 or TRBV12-4 to TRBJ1-4, with 7 positions matching TRBD1. V gave up 8 bases and J gave up 5 bases; unmatched junction bases: 8. The CDR3 consists of 14 residues. CDR3 sequence (DNA): TGTGCCAGCCGCCTCGGGACAGCGAATGAAAAACTGTTTTTT. Translation: CASRLGTANEKLFF.

The chain has TRBV10-3 and TRBJ2-7; 10 bases agree with TRBD2. From germline, CDR1 is ENHRY and CDR2 SYGVKD. J gave up 4 bases and V 8 bases, and 20 bases lay outside the gene matches. The CDR3 sequence is 18 residues long. CDR3 in amino acids: CAIGQREGPKGLPYEQYF. The CDR3 nucleotides are TGTGCCATCGGACAGCGGGAGGGCCCTAAAGGACTCCCATACGAGCAGTACTTC.

The chain combines TRBV20-1 with TRBJ1-1; possibly TRBD1 for D (5 bases). Germline lookup yields CDR1 DFQATT and CDR2 SNEGSKA (reference sequence). Between the trimmed V and J ends, which lost 5 bases and 5 bases, there was a span of 15 bases. The length of the CDR3 is 13 residues. CDR3 DNA sequence: TGCAGTGCTCCCAAAGGGGACGGTACTGAAGCTTTCTTT. Translating gives CSAPKGDGTEAFF.

This chain links TRBV19 with TRBJ2-7; TRBD1 agrees at 12 bases. With the DNA end fitting TRBJ2-5 better, the J assignment may be wrong. CDR1 and CDR2 from the germline V gene are LNHDA and SQIVND (reference sequence). The CDR3 contains 18 residues. The CDR3 nucleotides read TGTGCCAGTAGTCAAACAACCTCCGGGACAGGGGGCTTCGAGACCCAGTACTTC. Residues: CASSQTTSGTGGFETQYF.

V usage is TRBV3-1 and J usage is TRBJ2-4, with 10 positions matching TRBD1. J lost 7 bases, V lost 5 bases, and 5 bases had no gene match. The CDR3 is 14 residues long. In germline, CDR1 is LGHDT, CDR2 YNNKEL (reference sequence). Written as DNA, the CDR3 is TGTGCCAGCAGCTTATTGGACAGGGGGAACATTCAGTACTTC. Its protein is CASSLLDRGNIQYF.

This chain connects TRBV18 to TRBJ1-2, with 11 bases matching TRBD1. Trimming cost V 3 bases and J 4 bases; bases outside gene matches: 7. The CDR3 spans 16 residues. Germline CDR1 is KGHSH and CDR2 is LQKENI. The CDR3 loop is CASSPSRTGGVYGYTF. The CDR3 nucleotides are TGTGCCAGCTCACCGTCCAGGACAGGGGGCGTCTATGGCTACACCTTC.

Details on this clonotype: The junction shows a germline mismatch at one end, possibly a read error. CDR3 sequence: CAGSLRGIHEQYF. CDR3 sequence (DNA): TGTGCCGGCAGTTTGCGAGGGATCCACGAGCAGTACTTC. This chain connects TRBV27 to TRBJ2-7, with TRBD2 as a possible D gene (5 bases). CDR1 MNHEY and CDR2 SMNVEV come from the germline V gene (reference sequence). The CDR3 extends over 13 amino acids.

Concerning this clonotype itself: A much larger clone lies one base from this, so it may be a read error. The J gene is TRBJ2-5, the V gene TRBV29-1; the match to TRBD2 covers 7 bases. There are 13 residues in the CDR3. The J segment lost 11 bases and the V segment lost 4 bases, leaving 13 bases of the junction unmatched. The V gene's germline CDR1 is SQVTM and CDR2 ANQGSEA. CDR3 protein: CSVASGAVNEQYF. For the CDR3, the DNA is TGCAGCGTTGCGAGCGGGGCAGTCAATGAGCAGTACTTC.

The chain is built from TRBV20-1 and TRBJ2-3, with a weak D call TRBD2 (6 bases). Germline CDR1 reads DFQATT; CDR2 reads SNEGSKA (reference sequence). V shed 3 bases and J shed 4 bases, with 11 bases lying between them. This CDR3 has 13 residues. CDR3 residues: CSASPIAADTQYF. CDR3 sequence (DNA): TGCAGTGCTAGTCCCATAGCGGCAGATACGCAGTATTTT.

V gene TRBV12-5 combines with J gene TRBJ1-1; D is undetermined. CDR3 length: 13 amino acids. Germline CDR1 reads LGHNT; CDR2 reads FRNRAP. The germline V and J ends were trimmed by 7 bases and 5 bases, with 14 bases remaining between them. The CDR3 nucleotides are TGTGCTAGTGATAGGGCGCAGGTAACTGAAGCTTTCTTT. The encoded protein is CASDRAQVTEAFF.

CDR3 loop: CAISSRKNQPQHF. The CDR3 DNA sequence: TGCGCAATCTCCTCTCGAAAGAATCAGCCCCAGCATTTT. The V call is TRBV5-1, the J call TRBJ1-5; no reliable D call. CDR3 size: 13 residues. Per germline, CDR1 SGHRS and CDR2 YFSETQ.

This chain connects TRBV29-1 to TRBJ2-1; 9 nucleotides align to TRBD2. Germline V CDR1 and CDR2: SQVTM, ANQGSEA. The CDR3 covers 15 residues. Unmatched junction bases numbered 9, after V lost 7 bases and J lost 2 bases. The CDR3 sequence is CSANSGRFTYNEQFF. CDR3 coding DNA: TGCAGCGCTAATAGCGGGAGATTCACCTACAATGAGCAGTTCTTC.

The chain has TRBV5-1 and TRBJ1-2, with D uncertain. Germline V CDR1 and CDR2: SGHRS, YFSETQ. The V and J ends lost 3 bases and 3 bases respectively, with 12 bases between them. The CDR3 sequence is 14 residues long. This CDR3 reads CASSSQGWDYGYTF. CDR3 DNA sequence: TGCGCCAGCAGCTCCCAAGGATGGGACTATGGCTACACCTTC.

This clonotype was counted at least ten times. The chain is built from TRBV6-6 and TRBJ2-1, with no clear D. The CDR3 extends over 13 amino acids. V was pared by 9 bases and J by 5 bases, with 14 bases between. Germline V gene lookup returns CDR1 MNHNY and CDR2 SVGAGI (reference sequence). The CDR3 bases are TGTGCCAGTTTGCTCCCCGGACACAATGAGCAGTTCTTC. Amino acid sequence: CASLLPGHNEQFF.

This chain joins TRBV28 and TRBJ1-5; 9 bases line up with TRBD1. This CDR3 comprises 15 residues. CDR1 and CDR2 (germline): MDHEN, SYDVKM. J lost 3 bases, V lost 6 bases, and 6 bases had no gene match. CDR3 sequence reads: CASSLTGGTNQPQHF. The CDR3 nucleotides read TGTGCCAGCAGCCTGACAGGGGGGACCAATCAGCCCCAGCATTTT.

This CDR3 reads CASSLQQGAGNTQYF. The CDR3 DNA reads as TGCGCCAGCAGCTTGCAACAGGGGGCGGGAAATACGCAGTATTTT. The V gene is TRBV5-1, the J gene TRBJ2-3; TRBD1 matches 9 bases. Germline loops: CDR1 SGHRS, CDR2 YFSETQ. Trimming at V came to 1 base and at J to 7 bases, leaving 7 bases not matched to a gene. The CDR3 is 15 residues long.

The CDR3 DNA sequence: TGCAGCGTTCACAGGGATGAGCAGTACTTC. Translated: CSVHRDEQYF. V gene TRBV29-1 combines with J gene TRBJ2-5; possibly TRBD1 for D (6 bases). The germline gives CDR1 SQVTM, CDR2 ANQGSEA. This CDR3 contains 10 residues. The V and J ends lost 5 bases and 11 bases respectively, with 12 bases between them.

The chain recombines TRBV9 with TRBJ2-1, with 11 bases fitting TRBD2. J lost 0 bases, V lost 1 base, and 3 bases had no gene match. The CDR3 has 17 residues. Looked up from germline, CDR1 is SGDLS and CDR2 is YYNGEE. Here the CDR3 reads CASSVLAGGSSYNEQFF. DNA for the CDR3: TGTGCCAGCAGCGTACTAGCGGGGGGTTCCTCCTACAATGAGCAGTTCTTC.

In its sample, this clonotype was seen once. The chain has TRBV7-9 and TRBJ2-7; D might be TRBD2 (7 bases). V dropped 4 bases and J dropped 0 bases, with 16 bases sitting between them. Germline values: CDR1 SEHNR, CDR2 FQNEAQ (reference sequence). This CDR3 is 16 amino acids long. The CDR3 DNA reads TGTGCCAGCAGCTCGGAGGGGGGACTAACCTCCTACGAGCAGTACTTC. This encodes CASSSEGGLTSYEQYF.

V is TRBV20-1 and J is TRBJ1-1; 7 bases map to TRBD1. With 3 bases clipped from V and 0 bases from J, the junction kept 1 base outside the gene matches. From germline, CDR1 is DFQATT and CDR2 SNEGSKA (reference sequence). The CDR3 sequence is 13 residues long. CDR3 in amino acids: CSASGQVNTEAFF. The CDR3 DNA follows: TGCAGTGCTAGTGGACAGGTGAACACTGAAGCTTTCTTT.

V is TRBV7-3 and J is TRBJ2-5, with TRBD1 identical over 10 bases. V lost 4 bases and J lost 4; bases outside the gene matches: 9. The germline V gene has CDR1 SGHTA and CDR2 FQGTGA. CDR3 length equals 16 residues. The CDR3 nucleotides are TGTGCCAGCAGCTCAACCGGGACAGGGGAGGGAGAGACCCAGTACTTC. This encodes CASSSTGTGEGETQYF.